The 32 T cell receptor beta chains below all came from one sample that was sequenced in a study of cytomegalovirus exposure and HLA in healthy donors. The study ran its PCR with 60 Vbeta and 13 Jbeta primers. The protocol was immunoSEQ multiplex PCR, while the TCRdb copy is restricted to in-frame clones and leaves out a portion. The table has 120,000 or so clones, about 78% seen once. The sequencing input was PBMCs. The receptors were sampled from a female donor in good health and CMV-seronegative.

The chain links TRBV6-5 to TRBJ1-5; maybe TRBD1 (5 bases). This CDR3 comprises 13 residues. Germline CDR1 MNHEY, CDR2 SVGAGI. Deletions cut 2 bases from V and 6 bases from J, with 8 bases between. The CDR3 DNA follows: TGTGCCAGCAGTTACGGCCAGGGTCAGCCCCAGCATTTT. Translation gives CASSYGQGQPQHF.

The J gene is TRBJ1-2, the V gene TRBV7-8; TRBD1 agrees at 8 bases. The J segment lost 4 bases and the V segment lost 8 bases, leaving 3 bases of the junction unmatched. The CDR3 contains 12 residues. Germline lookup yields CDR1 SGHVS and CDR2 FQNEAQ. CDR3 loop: CASGDRGYGYTF. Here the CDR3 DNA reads TGTGCCAGCGGCGACAGGGGCTATGGCTACACCTTC. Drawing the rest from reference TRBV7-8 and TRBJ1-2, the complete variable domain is GAGVSQSPRYKVAKRGQDVALRCDPISGHVSLFWYQQALGQGPEFLTYFQNEAQLDKSGLPSDRFFAERPEGSVSTLKIQRTQQEDSAVYLCASGDRGYGYTFGSGTRLTVV.

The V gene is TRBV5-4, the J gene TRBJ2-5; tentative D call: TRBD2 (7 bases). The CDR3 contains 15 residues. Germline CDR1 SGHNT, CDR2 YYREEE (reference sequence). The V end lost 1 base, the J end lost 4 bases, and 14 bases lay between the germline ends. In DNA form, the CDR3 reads TGTGCCAGCAGCTTGATGGGGGGGGCTAGAGAGACCCAGTACTTC. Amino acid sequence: CASSLMGGARETQYF. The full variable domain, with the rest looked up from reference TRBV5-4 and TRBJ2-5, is ETGVTQSPTHLIKTRGQQVTLRCSSQSGHNTVSWYQQALGQGPQFIFQYYREEENGRGNFPPRFSGLQFPNYSSELNVNALELDDSALYLCASSLMGGARETQYFGPGTRLLVL.

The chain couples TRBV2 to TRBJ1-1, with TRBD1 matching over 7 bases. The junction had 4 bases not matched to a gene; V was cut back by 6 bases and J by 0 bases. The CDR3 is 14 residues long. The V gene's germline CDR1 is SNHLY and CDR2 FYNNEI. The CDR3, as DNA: TGTGCCAGCAGCCTTGGACAGGTGAACACTGAAGCTTTCTTT. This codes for CASSLGQVNTEAFF.

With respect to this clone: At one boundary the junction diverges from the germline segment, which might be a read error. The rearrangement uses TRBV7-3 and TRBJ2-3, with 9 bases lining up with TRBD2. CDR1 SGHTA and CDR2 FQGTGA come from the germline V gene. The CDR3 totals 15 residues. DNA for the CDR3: TGTGCCAGCAGCTTCTCCGGGACTAGCAGAGATACGCAGTATTTT. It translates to CASSFSGTSRDTQYF.

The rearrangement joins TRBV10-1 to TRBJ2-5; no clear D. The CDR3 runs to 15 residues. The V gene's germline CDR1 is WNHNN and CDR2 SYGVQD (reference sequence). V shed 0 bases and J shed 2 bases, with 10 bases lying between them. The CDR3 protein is CASSESGRIQETQYF. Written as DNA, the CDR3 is TGCGCCAGCAGTGAGTCTGGCAGAATTCAAGAGACCCAGTACTTC.

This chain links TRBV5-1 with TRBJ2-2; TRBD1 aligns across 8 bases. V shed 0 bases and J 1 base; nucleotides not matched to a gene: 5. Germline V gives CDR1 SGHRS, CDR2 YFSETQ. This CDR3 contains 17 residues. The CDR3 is CASSLGPGTGNTGELFF. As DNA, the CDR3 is TGCGCCAGCAGCTTGGGCCCCGGGACAGGGAACACCGGGGAGCTGTTTTTT. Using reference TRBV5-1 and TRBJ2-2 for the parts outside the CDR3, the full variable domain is KAGVTQTPRYLIKTRGQQVTLSCSPISGHRSVSWYQQTPGQGLQFLFEYFSETQRNKGNFPGRFSGRQFSNSRSEMNVSTLELGDSALYLCASSLGPGTGNTGELFFGEGSRLTVL.

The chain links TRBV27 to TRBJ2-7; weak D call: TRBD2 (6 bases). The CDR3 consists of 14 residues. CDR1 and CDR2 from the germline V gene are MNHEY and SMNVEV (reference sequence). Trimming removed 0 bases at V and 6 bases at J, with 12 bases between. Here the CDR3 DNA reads TGTGCCAGCAGTTTATCGGAGGGAATGGTCGAGCAGTACTTC. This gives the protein CASSLSEGMVEQYF.

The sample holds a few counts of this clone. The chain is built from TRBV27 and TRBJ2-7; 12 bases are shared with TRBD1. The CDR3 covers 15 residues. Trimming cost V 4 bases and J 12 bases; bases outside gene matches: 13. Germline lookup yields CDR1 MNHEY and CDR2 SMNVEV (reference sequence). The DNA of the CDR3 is TGTGCCAGCAGTTCAGTCCCGGGACAGGGGGCAGGCTGGTACTTC. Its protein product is CASSSVPGQGAGWYF.

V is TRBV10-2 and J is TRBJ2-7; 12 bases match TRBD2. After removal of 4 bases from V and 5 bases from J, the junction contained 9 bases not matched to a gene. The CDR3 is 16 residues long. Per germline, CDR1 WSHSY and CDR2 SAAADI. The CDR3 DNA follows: TGCGCCAGCAGTGGGGTTGGAACTAGCGGGAGGCACGAGCAGTACTTC. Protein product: CASSGVGTSGRHEQYF.

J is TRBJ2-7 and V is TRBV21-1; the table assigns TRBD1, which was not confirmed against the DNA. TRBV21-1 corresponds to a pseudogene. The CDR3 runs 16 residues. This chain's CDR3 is CASSSLEDRSSYEQYF. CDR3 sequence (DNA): TGTGCCAGCAGCTCCCTGGAGGACAGGAGCTCCTACGAGCAGTACTTC.

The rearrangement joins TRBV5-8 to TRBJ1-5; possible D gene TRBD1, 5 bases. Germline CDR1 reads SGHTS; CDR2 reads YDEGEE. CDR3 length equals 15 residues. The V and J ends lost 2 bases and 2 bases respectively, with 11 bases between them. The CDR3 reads CASSFGGVGNQPQHF. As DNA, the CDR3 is TGTGCCAGCAGCTTCGGAGGGGTGGGCAATCAGCCCCAGCATTTT.

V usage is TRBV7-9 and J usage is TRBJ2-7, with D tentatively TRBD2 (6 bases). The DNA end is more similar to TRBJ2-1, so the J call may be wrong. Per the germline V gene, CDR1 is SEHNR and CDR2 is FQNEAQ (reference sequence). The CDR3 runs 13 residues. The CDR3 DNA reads TGTGCCAGCAGCCTCGCTAGCGTCTACGAGCAGTTCTTC. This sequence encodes CASSLASVYEQFF.

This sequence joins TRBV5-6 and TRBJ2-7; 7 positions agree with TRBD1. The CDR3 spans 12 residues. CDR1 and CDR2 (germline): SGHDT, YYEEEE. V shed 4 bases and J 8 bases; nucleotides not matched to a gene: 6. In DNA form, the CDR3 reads TGTGCCAGCAGCCGGGACAGTGCACAGCAGTACTTC. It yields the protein CASSRDSAQQYF.

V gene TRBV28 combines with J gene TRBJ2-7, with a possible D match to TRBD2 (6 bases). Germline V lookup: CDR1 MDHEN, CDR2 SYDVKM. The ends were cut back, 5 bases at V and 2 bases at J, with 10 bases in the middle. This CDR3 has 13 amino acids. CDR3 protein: CASSLGGTYEQYF. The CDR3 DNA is TGTGCCAGCAGTCTTGGGGGGACCTACGAGCAGTACTTC.

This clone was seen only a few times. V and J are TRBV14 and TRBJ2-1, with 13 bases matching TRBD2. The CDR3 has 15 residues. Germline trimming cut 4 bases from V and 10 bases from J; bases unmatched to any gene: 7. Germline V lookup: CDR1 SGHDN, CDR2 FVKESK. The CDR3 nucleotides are TGTGCCAGCAGCCTACTAGCGGGGGGGGGATCGGAGCAGTTCTTC. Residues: CASSLLAGGGSEQFF.

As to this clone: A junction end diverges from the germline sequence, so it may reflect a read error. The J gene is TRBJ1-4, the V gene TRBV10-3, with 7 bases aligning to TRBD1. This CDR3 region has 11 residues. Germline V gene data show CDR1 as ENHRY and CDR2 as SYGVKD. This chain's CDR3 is CAISGSGTEPF. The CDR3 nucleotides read TGTGCCATCAGTGGGTCCGGGACAGAACCTTTT.

The CDR3 reads CASSSGRATEAFF. In DNA form, the CDR3 reads TGTGCCAGCAGTTCCGGTAGAGCCACTGAAGCTTTCTTT. The chain couples TRBV6-5 to TRBJ1-1; no clear D. The CDR3 consists of 13 residues. Between the trimmed V and J ends, which lost 4 bases and 4 bases, there was a span of 10 bases. The germline V gene encodes CDR1 MNHEY and CDR2 SVGAGI.

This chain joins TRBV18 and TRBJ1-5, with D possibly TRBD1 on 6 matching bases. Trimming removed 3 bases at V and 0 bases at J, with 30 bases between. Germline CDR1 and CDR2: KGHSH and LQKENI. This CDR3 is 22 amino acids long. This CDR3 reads CASSPRTPPRKDRTDSNQPQHF. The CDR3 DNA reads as TGTGCCAGCTCACCCCGGACGCCACCTAGAAAGGACCGGACAGATAGCAATCAGCCCCAGCATTTT. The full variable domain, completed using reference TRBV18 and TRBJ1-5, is NAGVMQNPRHLVRRRGQEARLRCSPMKGHSHVYWYRQLPEEGLKFMVYLQKENIIDESGMPKERFSAEFPKEGPSILRIQQVVRGDSAAYFCASSPRTPPRKDRTDSNQPQHFGDGTRLSIL.

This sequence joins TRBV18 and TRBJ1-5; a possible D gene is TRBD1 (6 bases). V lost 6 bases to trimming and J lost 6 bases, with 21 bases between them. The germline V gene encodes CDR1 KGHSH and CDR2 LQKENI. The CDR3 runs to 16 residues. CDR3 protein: CASSPDPSRGRQPQHF. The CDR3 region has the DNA TGTGCCAGCTCCCCCGACCCGAGCAGGGGACGTCAGCCCCAGCATTTT.

DNA of the CDR3: TGCAGCGCCGCGAGCGTCACAGATACGCAGTATTTT. Protein product: CSAASVTDTQYF. This chain uses TRBV29-1 with TRBJ2-3; D unresolved. CDR3 size: 12 residues. Per the germline V gene, CDR1 is SQVTM and CDR2 is ANQGSEA. The ends were cut back, 7 bases at V and 2 bases at J, with 10 bases in the middle.

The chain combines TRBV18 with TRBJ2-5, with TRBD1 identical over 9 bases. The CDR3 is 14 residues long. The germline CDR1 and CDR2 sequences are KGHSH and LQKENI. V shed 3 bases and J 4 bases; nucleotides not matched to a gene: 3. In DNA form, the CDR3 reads TGTGCCAGCTCACCGAACAGGGGGCGAGAGACCCAGTACTTC. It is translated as CASSPNRGRETQYF.

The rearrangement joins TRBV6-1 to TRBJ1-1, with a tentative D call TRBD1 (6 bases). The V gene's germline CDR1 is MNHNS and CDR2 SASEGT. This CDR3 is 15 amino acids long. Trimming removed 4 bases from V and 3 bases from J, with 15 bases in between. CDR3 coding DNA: TGTGCCAGCAGTGTGTGGGGAGGGGGGGACACTGAAGCTTTCTTT. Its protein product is CASSVWGGGDTEAFF.

This CDR3 reads CASSLAPSGPQITYEQYF. As DNA, the CDR3 is TGCGCCAGCAGCTTGGCTCCTAGCGGGCCACAAATTACCTACGAGCAGTACTTC. The chain uses TRBV5-1 and TRBJ2-7; TRBD2 agrees at 8 bases. V gave up 0 bases and J gave up 2 bases; unmatched junction bases: 13. This CDR3 has 18 amino acids. CDR1 and CDR2 (germline): SGHRS, YFSETQ.

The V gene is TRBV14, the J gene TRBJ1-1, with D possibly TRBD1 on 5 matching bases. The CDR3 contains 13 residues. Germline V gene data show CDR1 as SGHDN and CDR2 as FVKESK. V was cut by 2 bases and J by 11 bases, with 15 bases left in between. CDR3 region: CASSQWGSREAFF. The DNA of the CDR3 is TGTGCCAGCAGCCAATGGGGCAGTCGGGAGGCTTTCTTT.

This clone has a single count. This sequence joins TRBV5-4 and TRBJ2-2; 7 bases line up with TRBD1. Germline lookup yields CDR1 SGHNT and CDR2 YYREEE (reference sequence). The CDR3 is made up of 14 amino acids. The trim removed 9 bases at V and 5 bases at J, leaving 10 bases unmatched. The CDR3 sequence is CATTRQGNTGELFF. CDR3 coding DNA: TGTGCCACCACTAGACAGGGAAATACCGGGGAGCTGTTTTTT.

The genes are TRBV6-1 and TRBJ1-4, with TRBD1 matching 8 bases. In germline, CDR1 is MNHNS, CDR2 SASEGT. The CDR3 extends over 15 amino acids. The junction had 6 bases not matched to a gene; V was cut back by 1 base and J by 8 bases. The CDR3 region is CASSEGAGGREKLFF. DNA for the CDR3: TGTGCCAGCAGTGAAGGGGCAGGGGGCAGAGAAAAACTGTTTTTT.

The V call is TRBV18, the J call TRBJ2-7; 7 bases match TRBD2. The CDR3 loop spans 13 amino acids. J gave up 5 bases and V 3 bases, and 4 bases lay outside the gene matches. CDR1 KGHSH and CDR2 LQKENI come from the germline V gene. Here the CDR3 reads CASSPAGDNEQYF. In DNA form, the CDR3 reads TGTGCCAGCTCACCGGCGGGAGACAACGAGCAGTACTTC.

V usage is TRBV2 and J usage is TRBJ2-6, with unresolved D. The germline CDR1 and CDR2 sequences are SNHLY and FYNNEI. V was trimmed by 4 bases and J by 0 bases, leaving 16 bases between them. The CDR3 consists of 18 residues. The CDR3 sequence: CASSVGSKSISGANVLTF. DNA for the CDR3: TGTGCCAGCAGTGTCGGTTCAAAGTCGATCTCTGGGGCCAACGTCCTGACTTTC.

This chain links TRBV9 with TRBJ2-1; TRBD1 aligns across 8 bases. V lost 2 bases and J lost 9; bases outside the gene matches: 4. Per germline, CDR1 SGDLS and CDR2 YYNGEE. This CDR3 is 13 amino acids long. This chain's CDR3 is CASSVGQGSEQFF. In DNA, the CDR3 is TGTGCCAGCAGCGTCGGACAGGGAAGTGAGCAGTTCTTC.

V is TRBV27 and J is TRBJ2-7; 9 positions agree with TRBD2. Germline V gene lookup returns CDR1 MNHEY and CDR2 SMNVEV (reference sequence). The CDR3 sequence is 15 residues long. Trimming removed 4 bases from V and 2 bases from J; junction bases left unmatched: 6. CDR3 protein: CASSYSGGGAYEQYF. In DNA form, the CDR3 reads TGTGCCAGCAGTTATTCTGGCGGGGGGGCCTACGAGCAGTACTTC.

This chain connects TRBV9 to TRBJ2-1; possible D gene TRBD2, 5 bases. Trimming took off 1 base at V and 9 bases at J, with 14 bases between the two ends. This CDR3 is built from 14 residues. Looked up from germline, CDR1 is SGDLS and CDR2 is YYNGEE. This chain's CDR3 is CASSVLDSVGEQFF. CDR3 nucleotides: TGTGCCAGCAGCGTACTGGACTCGGTGGGTGAGCAGTTCTTC.